This record covers a single T cell receptor (beta chain). The data derive from a study of OX40 agonist ivuxolimab in advanced cancers. Autoimmune disease history or systemic immunosuppression led to patients being barred. Germline V CDR1 and CDR2: SGHTA, FQGTGA. Trimming left V 0 bases short and J 7 bases short, with 7 bases between. The CDR3 runs to 14 residues. Repertoires were generated with immunoSEQ multiplex PCR, while TCRdb's copy carries only in-frame clones and drops some. The sample has about 45,000 clones, approximately 84% seen once. V is TRBV7-3 and J is TRBJ1-6; a weak D match, TRBD1 (6 bases). This sample comprised CD4+ or CD8+ T cells sorted from blood, obtained in a trial of the OX40 agonist ivuxolimab. This TCR was sampled from an adult with an advanced solid tumor such as melanoma, head and neck, liver or kidney cancer. The CDR3 reads CASSLTQGNSPLHF. CDR3 DNA sequence: TGTGCCAGCAGCTTAACACAGGGAAATTCACCCCTCCACTTT. The whole variable domain, remainder taken from reference TRBV7-3 and TRBJ1-6, is GAGVSQTPSNKVTEKGKYVELRCDPISGHTALYWYRQSLGQGPEFLIYFQGTGAADDSGLPNDRFFAVRPEGSVSTLKIQRTERGDSAVYLCASSLTQGNSPLHFGNGTRLTVT.